The rows below give T cell receptor beta chains drawn from one sample of a study of blood T cell repertoires in COVID-19. The table came from immunoSEQ multiplex PCR; TCRdb's copy has only in-frame clones and leaves some out. Of more than 50,000 clones listed, 75% to 95% are singletons. Input material: peripheral blood. The receptors were gathered from a woman aged 40 to 50 with active COVID-19. Each CDR3 is given with its conserved first and last residue. A D gene is named only where the DNA matches it firmly. The listing skips clone size in some rows; elsewhere it reads once, few, many or a size class.

>NA|TRBV12-3/TRBV12-4|TRBJ2-2|NA
CASSLARAGELFF
TGTGCCAGCAGTTTAGCGAGGGCCGGGGAGCTGTTTTTT
>NA|TRBV6-5|TRBJ1-2|TRBD1
CASTPTGVNYGYTF
TGTGCCAGCACCCCGACAGGGGTGAACTATGGCTACACCTTC
>NA|TRBV29-1|TRBJ1-2|NA
CSGVKGEGYTF
TGCAGCGGAGTAAAGGGGGAAGGCTACACCTTC
>NA|TRBV21-1|TRBJ1-6|NA
CASSKSRDRHRETSYNSPLHF
TGTGCCAGCAGCAAAAGTCGGGACCGACACAGGGAAACGTCCTATAATTCACCCCTCCACTTT
>NA|TRBV7-2|TRBJ2-4|NA
CASSVVYEGAVVQYF
TGTGCCAGCAGCGTAGTTTACGAAGGGGCGGTAGTTCAGTACTTC
>NA|TRBV11-2|TRBJ1-2|NA
CASSSPRGGAQNGYTF
TGTGCCAGCAGCTCACCCAGAGGGGGGGCGCAAAATGGCTACACCTTC
>NA|TRBV21-1|TRBJ2-1|NA
CASSKGGHYYNEQFF
TGTGCCAGCAGCAAAGGGGGGCATTACTACAATGAGCAGTTCTTC
>NA|TRBV29-1|TRBJ2-1|TRBD1
CSVGGQGANEQFF
TGCAGCGTTGGGGGACAGGGGGCAAATGAGCAGTTCTTC
>NA|TRBV15|TRBJ1-1|NA
CATSRVQGEAFF
TGTGCCACCAGCAGAGTTCAGGGTGAAGCTTTCTTT
>NA|TRBV9|TRBJ2-1|TRBD2
CASSVGLAEYNEQFF
TGTGCCAGCAGCGTAGGGCTAGCGGAATACAATGAGCAGTTCTTC
>NA|TRBV6-4|TRBJ2-2|TRBD2
CASSGGLAGNTGELFF
TGTGCCAGCAGTGGAGGACTAGCGGGGAACACCGGGGAGCTGTTTTTT
>NA|TRBV4-1|TRBJ1-1|NA
CASSQEKKRTEAFF
TGCGCCAGCAGCCAAGAAAAAAAGAGGACTGAAGCTTTCTTT
>NA|TRBV7-9|TRBJ1-1|NA
CASSEKKAGERTEAFF
TGTGCCAGCAGCGAAAAAAAAGCAGGGGAGAGGACTGAAGCTTTCTTT
>NA|TRBV5-1|TRBJ2-7|TRBD2
CASTRAGGSYEQYF
TGCGCCAGCACCAGAGCGGGGGGGTCCTACGAGCAGTACTTC
>once|TRBV19|TRBJ2-1|NA
CVLWDTSRDEQFF
TGTGTCTTGTGGGACACCTCGCGGGATGAGCAGTTCTTC
>NA|TRBV7-9|TRBJ2-7|NA
CASSQMTGYSSYEQYF
TGTGCCAGCAGCCAGATGACAGGCTATAGCTCCTACGAGCAGTACTTC
>NA|TRBV5-4|TRBJ2-7|NA
CASSPGFSTYEQYF
TGTGCCAGCAGCCCAGGTTTCTCGACCTACGAGCAGTACTTC
>NA|TRBV20-1|TRBJ2-5|NA
CSGLQLETQYF
TGCAGTGGACTGCAATTGGAGACCCAGTACTTC
>NA|TRBV7-9|TRBJ1-1|NA
CASSNPGYPRGTEAFF
TGTGCCAGCAGCAATCCAGGTTACCCAAGGGGCACTGAAGCTTTCTTT
>NA|TRBV5-6|TRBJ1-2|NA
CASSHLLGGSYGYTF
TGTGCCAGCAGCCACCTTTTGGGGGGATCCTATGGCTACACCTTC
>NA|TRBV9|TRBJ1-1|NA
CASSVMAGDTEAFF
TGTGCCAGCAGCGTAATGGCAGGGGACACTGAAGCTTTCTTT
>once|TRBV10-3|TRBJ1-1|NA
CAISVSGLNTEAFF
TGTGCCATCAGTGTGTCGGGGCTCAACACTGAAGCTTTCTTT
>NA|TRBV18|TRBJ2-1|NA
CASSPSRGLNSYNEQFF
TGTGCCAGCTCACCATCCAGGGGCCTTAACTCCTACAATGAGCAGTTCTTC
>NA|TRBV14|TRBJ2-3|TRBD2
CASSQYPAGIDTQYF
TGTGCCAGCAGCCAATACCCAGCGGGAATAGATACGCAGTATTTT
>NA|TRBV7-9|TRBJ2-7|NA
CASSLASAPGHEQYF
TGTGCCAGCAGCTTAGCTAGCGCACCTGGGCACGAGCAGTACTTC
>NA|TRBV2|TRBJ2-7|TRBD2
CASSGLAGNEQYF
TGTGCCAGCAGTGGACTAGCGGGGAATGAGCAGTACTTC
>NA|TRBV7-8|TRBJ2-6|NA
CASSLVDRTASGANVLTF
TGTGCCAGCAGCTTAGTAGACCGGACAGCCTCTGGGGCCAACGTCCTGACTTTC
>NA|TRBV2|TRBJ1-6|TRBD1
CASSVGQGGLHF
TGTGCCAGCAGCGTCGGACAGGGTGGTCTCCACTTT
>NA|TRBV7-6|TRBJ1-6|TRBD1
CASRQTGGAGSPLHF
TGTGCCAGCAGGCAAACAGGGGGCGCCGGGTCACCCCTCCACTTT
>NA|TRBV11-3|TRBJ1-3|TRBD1
CASSSRLTGTGNTIYF
TGTGCCAGCAGCTCTCGATTGACAGGGACTGGAAACACCATATATTTT
>once|TRBV30|TRBJ1-1|NA
CAWSIGVENTEAFF
TGTGCCTGGAGTATAGGGGTTGAGAACACTGAAGCTTTCTTT
>NA|TRBV5-4|TRBJ2-6|NA
CASNFLANSGANVLTF
TGTGCCAGCAACTTTCTAGCAAACTCTGGGGCCAACGTCCTGACTTTC
>once|TRBV9|TRBJ2-3|TRBD2
CASSVGSWRGGPDTQYF
TGTGCCAGCAGCGTAGGAAGCTGGCGGGGGGGCCCAGATACGCAGTATTTT
>NA|TRBV5-8|TRBJ1-5|NA
CASSLDGKTDQPQHF
TGTGCCAGCAGCTTGGACGGAAAGACAGATCAGCCCCAGCATTTT
>NA|TRBV5-1|TRBJ2-4|TRBD1
CASSLGTGSWVAKNIQYF
TGCGCCAGCAGCTTGGGGACAGGTTCATGGGTAGCCAAAAACATTCAGTACTTC
>NA|TRBV9|TRBJ2-7|NA
CASSVSGATYEQYF
TGTGCCAGCAGCGTCTCAGGGGCCACCTACGAGCAGTACTTC
>NA|TRBV19|TRBJ2-5|NA
CASSSRRQGEETQYF
TGTGCCAGTAGTTCAAGGCGGCAGGGCGAAGAGACCCAGTACTTC
>NA|TRBV6-5|TRBJ2-3|NA
CASSSQGTDTQYF
TGTGCCAGCAGTAGCCAGGGCACAGATACGCAGTATTTT
>few|TRBV4-1|TRBJ1-5|NA
CASSQDRDQPQHF
TGCGCCAGCAGCCAAGACAGGGATCAGCCCCAGCATTTT
>few|TRBV11-2|TRBJ1-2|TRBD1
CASSFIGQGLSYGYTF
TGTGCCAGCAGCTTCATTGGACAGGGGTTAAGCTATGGCTACACCTTC
>NA|TRBV14|TRBJ2-1|NA
CASSHLRGINYNEQFF
TGTGCCAGCAGCCACCTTCGGGGGATTAACTACAATGAGCAGTTCTTC
>NA|TRBV6-2/TRBV6-3|TRBJ1-1|NA
CASSHAVGVFMNTEAFF
TGTGCCAGCAGCCACGCGGTGGGAGTCTTCATGAACACTGAAGCTTTCTTT
>NA|TRBV9|TRBJ1-3|TRBD1
CASSRTGDGNTIYF
TGTGCCAGCAGCAGAACAGGGGACGGAAACACCATATATTTT